This is a list of T cell receptor beta chains from one sample in a study of radiation and T cells in renal cell carcinoma. Sequencing was performed with immunoSEQ multiplex PCR; in TCRdb, only in-frame clones are kept and a portion is missing. This sample has about 150,000 clones; about 86% occur once, and the top ten carry less than 20%. Here the sequenced sample was blood, taken from a patient whose treatment included radiotherapy and nephrectomy. Every receptor here comes from a woman between 45 and 60 years old with renal cell carcinoma. Both conserved end residues are part of each CDR3. The D gene is left open where the match is weak. Expanded clones get a size class; other rows say once, few or many, or leave the size out.

TRBV5-1	TRBD2	NA	TRBJ2-7	TGCGCCAGCAGCTTGGCCGGGAGCGGGGTCTCCTACGAGCAGTACTTC	CASSLAGSGVSYEQYF
TRBV28	TRBD2	NA	TRBJ2-7	TGTGCCAGCAGCGTTGGGGAGCGGGAGGTCGCCTACGAGCAGTACTTC	CASSVGEREVAYEQYF
TRBV5-1	NA	once	TRBJ2-3	TGCGCCAGCAGCACCGGACAGACTAATACGCAGTATTTT	CASSTGQTNTQYF
TRBV6-5	NA	NA	TRBJ1-3	TGTGCCAGCGGGCAGGGCGTCCCTGGAAACACCATATATTTT	CASGQGVPGNTIYF
TRBV6-1	NA	few	TRBJ1-5	TGTGCCAGCGGACCGGCAAGTGATCAGCCCCAGCATTTT	CASGPASDQPQHF
TRBV7-7	TRBD2	NA	TRBJ2-5	TGTGCCAGCAGCCCGTGGACTAGCGGGGCACAAGAGACCCAGTACTTC	CASSPWTSGAQETQYF
TRBV19	NA	NA	TRBJ1-2	TGTGCCAGTAGTCCCAGAGGGGATTATGGCTACACCTTC	CASSPRGDYGYTF
TRBV2	NA	NA	TRBJ2-3	TGTGCCAGCAGTGAAAATTTCGATACGCAGTATTTT	CASSENFDTQYF
TRBV7-2	NA	NA	TRBJ1-1	TGTGCCAGCAGCCGGAGTAGGGGGTTGTCGGCTTTCTTT	CASSRSRGLSAFF
TRBV28	TRBD2	NA	TRBJ2-5	TGTGCCAGCAGTTCGGTTTGGGGGGGAGAGACCCAGTACTTC	CASSSVWGGETQYF
TRBV20-1	TRBD1	NA	TRBJ1-1	TGCAGTGCTGAGCATGGGACAGGAGCTTTCTTT	CSAEHGTGAFF
TRBV6-6	NA	NA	TRBJ2-7	TGTGCCAGCAGTAAGGACATTAGCTCCTACGAGCAGTACTTC	CASSKDISSYEQYF
TRBV20-1	NA	NA	TRBJ2-5	TGCAGTGTGTTTCAGGAGGGGACCCAGTACTTC	CSVFQEGTQYF
TRBV28	NA	NA	TRBJ1-5	TGTGCCAGCAGTCACTACAGCTCCGGGAATCAGCCCCAGCATTTT	CASSHYSSGNQPQHF
TRBV6-6	NA	NA	TRBJ2-1	TGTGCCAGCAGTTACGGGATCAGCAATGAGCAGTTCTTC	CASSYGISNEQFF
TRBV18	TRBD1	NA	TRBJ2-2	TGTGCCAGCTCACCTCTGCAGGGGGCGGCCGGGGAGCTGTTTTTT	CASSPLQGAAGELFF
TRBV19	NA	NA	TRBJ1-4	TGTGCCAGTAGTATTGGGGGGGCCAATGAAAAACTGTTTTTT	CASSIGGANEKLFF
TRBV19	TRBD2	NA	TRBJ2-7	TGTGCCAGTAGTATAATTAAGACTAGCGGGGTCTCCTACGAGCAGTACTTC	CASSIIKTSGVSYEQYF
TRBV7-9	NA	NA	TRBJ2-1	TGTGCCAGCAGCTTAGCGGGGGGCCCCTACAATGAGCAGTTCTTC	CASSLAGGPYNEQFF
TRBV19	NA	NA	TRBJ1-1	TGTGCCAGTACGGGGGGGGTTGAAGCTTTCTTT	CASTGGVEAFF
TRBV7-6	TRBD2	NA	TRBJ2-5	TGTGCCAGCAGCTTAGTGCCTAGCGGGAATTGGTACCAAGAGACCCAGTACTTC	CASSLVPSGNWYQETQYF
TRBV5-1	NA	NA	TRBJ1-1	TGCGCCAGCAGCTTGGTGTCTCAAAACACTGAAGCTTTCTTT	CASSLVSQNTEAFF
TRBV6-5	TRBD1	NA	TRBJ2-7	TGTGCCAGCAGTTACTCGGGACAGGGGAGAGGCGAGCAGTACTTC	CASSYSGQGRGEQYF
TRBV5-1	NA	NA	TRBJ1-1	TGCGCCAGCAGCTTGGAGGGTTTGGGGACTGAAGCTTTCTTT	CASSLEGLGTEAFF
TRBV25-1	TRBD1	NA	TRBJ1-3	TGTGCCAGCAGCACGACAGGGGGTCCTGGAAACACCATATATTTT	CASSTTGGPGNTIYF